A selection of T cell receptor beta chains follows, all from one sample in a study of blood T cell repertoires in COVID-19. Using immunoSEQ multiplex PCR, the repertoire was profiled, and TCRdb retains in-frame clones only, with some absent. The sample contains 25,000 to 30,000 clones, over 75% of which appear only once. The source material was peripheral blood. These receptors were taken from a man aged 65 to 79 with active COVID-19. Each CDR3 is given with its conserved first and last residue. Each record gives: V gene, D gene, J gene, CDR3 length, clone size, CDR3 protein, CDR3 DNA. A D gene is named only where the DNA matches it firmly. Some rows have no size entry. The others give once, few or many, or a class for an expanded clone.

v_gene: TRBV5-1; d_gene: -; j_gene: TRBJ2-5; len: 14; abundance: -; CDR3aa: CASSPTGIQETQYF; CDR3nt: TGCGCCAGCAGCCCGACAGGAATCCAAGAGACCCAGTACTTC
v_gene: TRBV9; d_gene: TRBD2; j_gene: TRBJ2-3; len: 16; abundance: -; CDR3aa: CASSVALAGATDTQYF; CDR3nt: TGTGCCAGCAGCGTTGCCCTAGCGGGGGCTACAGATACGCAGTATTTT
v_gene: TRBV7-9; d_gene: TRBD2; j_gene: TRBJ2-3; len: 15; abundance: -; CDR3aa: CASSQAGGRTDTQYF; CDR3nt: TGTGCCAGCAGCCAAGCGGGGGGCCGCACAGATACGCAGTATTTT
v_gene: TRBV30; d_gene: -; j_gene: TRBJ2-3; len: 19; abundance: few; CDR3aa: CAWSHQYWSQVPSTDTQYF; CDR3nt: TGTGCCTGGAGCCATCAGTATTGGTCCCAGGTCCCTAGCACAGATACGCAGTATTTT
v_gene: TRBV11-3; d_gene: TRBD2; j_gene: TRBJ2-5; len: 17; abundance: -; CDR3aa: CASSLGATSGDQETQYF; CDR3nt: TGTGCCAGCAGCTTAGGGGCGACTAGCGGGGACCAAGAGACCCAGTACTTC
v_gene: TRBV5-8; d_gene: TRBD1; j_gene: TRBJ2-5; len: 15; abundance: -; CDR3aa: CASSLGPGGLETQYF; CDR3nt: TGTGCCAGCAGCTTGGGGCCAGGGGGCCTAGAGACCCAGTACTTC
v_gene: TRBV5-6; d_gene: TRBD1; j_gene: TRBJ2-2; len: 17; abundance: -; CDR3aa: CASSWRTGTGRTGELFF; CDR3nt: TGTGCCAGCAGCTGGAGGACCGGGACAGGGCGGACCGGGGAGCTGTTTTTT
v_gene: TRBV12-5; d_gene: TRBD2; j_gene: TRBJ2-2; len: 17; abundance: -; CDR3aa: CASGLVLAGGLSGELFF; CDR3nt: TGTGCTAGTGGTTTGGTACTAGCGGGGGGGCTATCCGGGGAGCTGTTTTTT
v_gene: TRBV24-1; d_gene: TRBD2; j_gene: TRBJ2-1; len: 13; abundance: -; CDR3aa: CATHGTSGGGQFF; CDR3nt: TGTGCCACCCACGGGACTAGCGGGGGGGGGCAGTTCTTC
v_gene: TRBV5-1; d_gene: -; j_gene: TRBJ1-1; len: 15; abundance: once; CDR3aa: CASSREGVLNTEAFF; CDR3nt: TGCGCCAGCAGCCGTGAAGGGGTGTTGAACACTGAAGCTTTCTTT
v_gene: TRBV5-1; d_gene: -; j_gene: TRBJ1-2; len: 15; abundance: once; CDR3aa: CASSLEGGSTHGYTF; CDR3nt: TGCGCCAGCAGCTTGGAGGGAGGAAGCACCCATGGCTACACCTTC
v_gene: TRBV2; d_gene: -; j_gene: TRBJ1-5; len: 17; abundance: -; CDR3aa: CASSEGRGGWVNQPQHF; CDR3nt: TGTGCCAGCAGTGAGGGCCGCGGGGGGTGGGTCAATCAGCCCCAGCATTTT
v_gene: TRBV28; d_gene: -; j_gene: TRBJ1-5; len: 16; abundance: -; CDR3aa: CASSNGGPEGNQPQHF; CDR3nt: TGTGCCAGCAGTAATGGAGGACCCGAGGGCAATCAGCCCCAGCATTTT
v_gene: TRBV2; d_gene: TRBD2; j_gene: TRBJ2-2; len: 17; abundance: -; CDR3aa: CASRRVAGGTNTGELFF; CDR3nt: TGTGCCAGCAGACGAGTAGCGGGGGGGACCAACACCGGGGAGCTGTTTTTT
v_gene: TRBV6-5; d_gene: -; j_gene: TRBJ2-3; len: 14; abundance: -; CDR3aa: CASSYVSGQDTQYF; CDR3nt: TGTGCCAGCAGTTACGTTAGCGGCCAAGATACGCAGTATTTT
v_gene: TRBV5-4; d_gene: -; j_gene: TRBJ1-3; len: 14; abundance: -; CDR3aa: CASSLGGRGNTIYF; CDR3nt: TGTGCCAGCAGCTTAGGAGGCCGGGGGAACACCATATATTTT
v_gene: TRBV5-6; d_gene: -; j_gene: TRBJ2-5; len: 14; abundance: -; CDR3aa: CASSLVFGGETQYF; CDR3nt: TGTGCCAGCAGCTTGGTGTTCGGAGGGGAGACCCAGTACTTC